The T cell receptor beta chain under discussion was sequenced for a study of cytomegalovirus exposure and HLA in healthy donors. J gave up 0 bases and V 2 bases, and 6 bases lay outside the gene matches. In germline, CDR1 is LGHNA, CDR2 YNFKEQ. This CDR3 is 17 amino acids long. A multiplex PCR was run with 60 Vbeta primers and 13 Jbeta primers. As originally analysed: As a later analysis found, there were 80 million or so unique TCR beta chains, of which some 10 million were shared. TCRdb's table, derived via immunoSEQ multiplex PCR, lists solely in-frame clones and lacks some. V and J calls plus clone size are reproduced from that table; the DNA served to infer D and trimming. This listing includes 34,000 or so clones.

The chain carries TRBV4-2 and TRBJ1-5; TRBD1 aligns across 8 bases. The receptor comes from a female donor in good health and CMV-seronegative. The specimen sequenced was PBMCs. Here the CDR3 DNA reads TGTGCCAGCAGCCAACTTACAGGGGGGGATAGCAATCAGCCCCAGCATTTT. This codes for CASSQLTGGDSNQPQHF.